Shown below are 27 T cell receptor beta chains from a single sample sequenced in a study of T cells in Graves' hyperthyroidism and ophthalmopathy. Regions amplified from RNA transcripts were the TCR beta CDR3 regions. A first-round RT-PCR of the TCR CDR3 used the HTBI primer set. Each CDR3 protein is one row after TCRdb ran MiXCR on the multiplex PCR reads. The table includes more than 450,000 distinct CDR3 sequences, 13% to 15% detected once. The sample consisted of blood. Source of these receptors: a woman in her 40s with Graves' hyperthyroidism.

This clonotype turned up a few times. The V and J genes are TRBV18 and TRBJ2-1; TRBD1 matches 7 bases. The V segment lost 7 bases and the J segment 5 bases; nucleotides outside the gene matches: 11. Looked up from germline, CDR1 is KGHSH and CDR2 is LQKENI. The CDR3 spans 15 residues. The CDR3 DNA sequence: TGTGCCAGCTTACAAGACAGGGTGCGTGACAATGAGCAGTTCTTC. Its translation is CASLQDRVRDNEQFF. Together with reference TRBV18 and TRBJ2-1, the CDR3 gives the full variable domain: NAGVMQNPRHLVRRRGQEARLRCSPMKGHSHVYWYRQLPEEGLKFMVYLQKENIIDESGMPKERFSAEFPKEGPSILRIQQVVRGDSAAYFCASLQDRVRDNEQFFGPGTRLTVL.

This clonotype was detected ten times or more. The V call is TRBV6-1, the J call TRBJ2-1, with TRBD2 matching over 8 bases. The CDR3 is made up of 15 amino acids. Germline lookup yields CDR1 MNHNS and CDR2 SASEGT. Unmatched junction bases numbered 4, after V lost 6 bases and J lost 0 bases. CDR3 residues: CASSGREGSYNEQFF. CDR3 bases: TGTGCCAGCAGCGGGAGGGAGGGCTCCTACAATGAGCAGTTCTTC.

This clonotype appeared many times. The rearrangement joins TRBV5-6 to TRBJ1-1; D perhaps matches TRBD1 (5 bases). The V end lost 4 bases, the J end lost 3 bases, and 13 bases lay between the germline ends. The CDR3 is made up of 14 amino acids. Germline V gene lookup returns CDR1 SGHDT and CDR2 YYEEEE. The CDR3 is CASSRGGGDTEAFF. CDR3 coding DNA: TGTGCCAGCAGCCGGGGTGGAGGGGACACTGAAGCTTTCTTT.

This clonotype came up many times. V gene TRBV6-1 combines with J gene TRBJ2-1; TRBD1 matches at 8 bases. The J segment lost 4 bases and the V segment lost 7 bases, leaving 9 bases of the junction unmatched. CDR1 and CDR2 (germline): MNHNS, SASEGT. The CDR3 length is 15 residues. CDR3 DNA: TGTGCCAGCAATATACAGGGGGATTTTTACAATGAGCAGTTCTTC. Translation: CASNIQGDFYNEQFF.

The table lists this clonotype with many counts. The chain carries TRBV4-1 and TRBJ1-2; 7 nucleotides agree with TRBD1. V was pared by 3 bases and J by 4 bases, with 11 bases of the junction left unmatched. Germline V lookup: CDR1 MGHRA, CDR2 YSYEKL. The CDR3 runs to 16 residues. The CDR3 region is CASSHDMTGMGYGYTF. The CDR3 DNA is TGCGCCAGCAGCCATGATATGACAGGGATGGGCTATGGCTACACCTTC.

This clonotype was counted ten times or more. The chain recombines TRBV2 with TRBJ1-5, with 9 bases matching TRBD1. V lost 4 bases and J lost 1; bases outside the gene matches: 2. CDR1 SNHLY and CDR2 FYNNEI come from the germline V gene. CDR3 size: 15 residues. The DNA of the CDR3 is TGTGCCAGCAGTGTAGGGACAGGGAGCAATCAGCCCCAGCATTTT. It codes for CASSVGTGSNQPQHF.

The table lists this clonotype with many counts. CDR3 protein: CASSMGLAGGPGYEQYF. The CDR3 DNA is TGTGCCAGCAGCATGGGACTAGCGGGAGGGCCCGGGTACGAGCAGTACTTC. The J gene is TRBJ2-7, the V gene TRBV11-2; TRBD2 matches 16 bases. The CDR3 has 17 residues. CDR1 is SGHAT, CDR2 FQNNGV, per germline. The V gene end was trimmed by 5 bases and the J gene end by 4 bases; junction bases not matched to a gene: 8.

This clonotype was found many times. The chain links TRBV27 to TRBJ1-1; D not certain. V gave up 8 bases and J gave up 1 base, with 8 bases separating them. The CDR3 spans 12 residues. CDR1 is MNHEY, CDR2 SMNVEV, per germline (reference sequence). The CDR3 loop reads CASHDSNTEAFF. CDR3 nucleotides: TGTGCCAGCCACGATTCGAACACTGAAGCTTTCTTT.

This clonotype was picked up many times. The chain carries TRBV28 and TRBJ1-5; no reliable D call. The CDR3 has 15 residues. Per germline, CDR1 MDHEN and CDR2 SYDVKM. The V end lost 7 bases, the J end lost 0 bases, and 13 bases lay between the germline ends. As DNA, the CDR3 is TGTGCCAGCAAGTATAGGCAGGATAGCAATCAGCCCCAGCATTTT. It translates to CASKYRQDSNQPQHF.

This chain joins TRBV4-1 and TRBJ2-1, with 7 bases lining up with TRBD1. Per the germline V gene, CDR1 is MGHRA and CDR2 is YSYEKL. V trimming: 0 bases; J trimming: 3 bases; junction bases outside the gene matches: 8. There are 17 residues in the CDR3. CDR3: CASSQDIMGQSYNEQFF. CDR3 bases: TGCGCCAGCAGCCAAGATATTATGGGACAGAGCTACAATGAGCAGTTCTTC.

The V and J genes are TRBV4-2 and TRBJ2-5; 9 bases are a match to TRBD2. Germline V gene lookup returns CDR1 LGHNA and CDR2 YNFKEQ. V was clipped by 1 base and J by 4 bases; unmatched bases: 4. This CDR3 is built from 15 residues. CDR3 region: CASSQAVLAGETQYF. For the CDR3, the DNA is TGTGCCAGCAGCCAAGCTGTACTAGCGGGAGAGACCCAGTACTTC.

In its sample, this clonotype was seen many times. This chain uses TRBV6-2 or TRBV6-3 with TRBJ1-1; the match to TRBD1 covers 8 bases. Looked up from germline, CDR1 is MNHEY and CDR2 is SVGEGT. This CDR3 region has 16 residues. V gave up 5 bases and J gave up 0 bases; unmatched junction bases: 8. The chain's CDR3 is CASSTDRGGMNTEAFF. The CDR3 bases are TGTGCCAGCAGTACCGACAGGGGAGGGATGAACACTGAAGCTTTCTTT.

CDR3 protein: CASSLNMGNYGYTF. CDR3 bases: TGTGCCAGCAGCCTTAATATGGGGAACTATGGCTACACCTTC. The chain couples TRBV7-2 to TRBJ1-2; no definite D call. CDR1 SGHTA and CDR2 FQGNSA come from the germline V gene. V gave up 5 bases and J gave up 2 bases, with 12 bases separating them. This CDR3 contains 14 residues.

This clonotype showed up just a few times. V is TRBV27 and J is TRBJ2-1; D gene uncertain. The CDR3 runs 12 residues. Germline-derived CDR1 and CDR2 are MNHEY and SMNVEV (reference sequence). The germline V and J ends were trimmed by 7 bases and 5 bases, with 9 bases remaining between them. As DNA, the CDR3 is TGTGCCAGCAATGGCGCGGACAATGAGCAGTTCTTC. Residues: CASNGADNEQFF.

This clonotype was detected many times. The V call is TRBV3-1, the J call TRBJ1-1, with D perhaps TRBD1 (6 bases). Per the germline V gene, CDR1 is LGHDT and CDR2 is YNNKEL (reference sequence). V was cut by 6 bases and J by 4 bases, with 15 bases left in between. The length of the CDR3 is 14 residues. The CDR3 region has the DNA TGTGCCAGCAGGCGACAGGTGGGTAGCACTGAAGCTTTCTTT. Translation gives CASRRQVGSTEAFF.

This clonotype occurred many times. This chain joins TRBV7-9 and TRBJ2-3, with TRBD2 identical over 9 bases. With 3 bases clipped from V and 3 bases from J, the junction kept 13 bases outside the gene matches. The CDR3 is 18 residues long. Germline V gives CDR1 SEHNR, CDR2 FQNEAQ (reference sequence). The CDR3 sequence is CASSFPREGRGGTDTQYF. CDR3 DNA sequence: TGTGCCAGCAGCTTCCCGCGGGAGGGCCGAGGTGGGACAGATACGCAGTATTTT.

This clonotype occurred many times. V and J are TRBV7-8 and TRBJ2-1; the D gene is possibly TRBD2 (7 bases). V was clipped by 5 bases and J by 2 bases, with 16 bases between them. This CDR3 is built from 16 residues. CDR1 is SGHVS, CDR2 FQNEAQ, per germline. DNA for the CDR3: TGTGCCAGCAGCAGGGGGGGGGACTTTCCCTACAATGAGCAGTTCTTC. Its translation is CASSRGGDFPYNEQFF.

The rearrangement links TRBV4-1 to TRBJ1-4; no firm D call. CDR1 and CDR2 (germline): MGHRA, YSYEKL. V shed 2 bases and J shed 0 bases, with 7 bases lying between them. The CDR3 runs to 15 residues. The CDR3 region has the DNA TGCGCCAGCAGCCAATATCAAGCAACTAATGAAAAACTGTTTTTT. This sequence encodes CASSQYQATNEKLFF.

This clonotype was observed a few times. A read error may be the cause here, since a much bigger clone is one base away. The chain is built from TRBV2 and TRBJ1-1; D not certain. From germline, CDR1 is SNHLY and CDR2 FYNNEI. This CDR3 is built from 14 residues. The CDR3 DNA follows: TGTGCCAGCAGTGTCTTGGAGAGGAACACTGAAGCTCTCTTT. Protein sequence: CASSVLERNTEALF.

The table lists this clonotype with many counts. The chain has TRBV6-1 and TRBJ2-7; 7 bases fit TRBD2. The ends lost 5 bases at V and 3 bases at J; junction bases unmatched: 10. This CDR3 region has 15 residues. In germline, CDR1 is MNHNS, CDR2 SASEGT. CDR3 sequence reads: CASSPGLAEYYEQYF. CDR3 coding DNA: TGTGCCAGCAGTCCTGGCCTAGCGGAGTACTACGAGCAGTACTTC.

This clonotype occurred many times. The chain combines TRBV6-1 with TRBJ1-5; D is uncertain. The length of the CDR3 is 14 residues. Germline V CDR1 and CDR2: MNHNS, SASEGT. Deletions cut 6 bases from V and 7 bases from J, with 16 bases between. Here the CDR3 DNA reads TGTGCCAGCAGCTACGTTGGTCCAATGCAGCCCCAGCATTTT. Protein product: CASSYVGPMQPQHF.

The chain carries TRBV19 and TRBJ2-5, with 10 positions matching TRBD2. The ends lost 3 bases at V and 0 bases at J; junction bases unmatched: 1. CDR3 size: 15 residues. Per germline, CDR1 LNHDA and CDR2 SQIVND (reference sequence). DNA of the CDR3: TGTGCCAGTAGTATTGGACTAGCGGACCAAGAGACCCAGTACTTC. This translates into CASSIGLADQETQYF. The full variable domain, completed using reference TRBV19 and TRBJ2-5, is DGGITQSPKYLFRKEGQNVTLSCEQNLNHDAMYWYRQDPGQGLRLIYYSQIVNDFQKGDIAEGYSVSREKKESFPLTVTSAQKNPTAFYLCASSIGLADQETQYFGPGTRLLVL.

The chain employs TRBV28 and TRBJ2-3; D uncertain. CDR3 length equals 13 residues. The germline V gene encodes CDR1 MDHEN and CDR2 SYDVKM. V was pared by 4 bases and J by 2 bases, with 7 bases between. CDR3 DNA: TGTGCCAGCAGTTCCCTTCACACAGATACGCAGTATTTT. It specifies CASSSLHTDTQYF.

This rearrangement joins TRBV24-1 to TRBJ2-2; 8 bases map to TRBD2. CDR3 length: 14 amino acids. The ends lost 9 bases at V and 4 bases at J; junction bases unmatched: 6. CDR1 and CDR2 from the germline V gene are KGHDR and SFDVKD. The CDR3 region is CATANSGATGELFF. The CDR3 DNA reads TGTGCCACCGCAAATAGCGGGGCCACCGGGGAGCTGTTTTTT.

There are many counts of this clonotype. This chain connects TRBV28 to TRBJ2-7; no definite D call. CDR3 length: 14 amino acids. Germline CDR1 is MDHEN and CDR2 is SYDVKM. Trimming took off 4 bases at V and 3 bases at J, with 13 bases between the two ends. The CDR3 region is CASSYSMDLYEQYF. The CDR3 DNA reads as TGTGCCAGCAGTTACTCGATGGACCTCTACGAGCAGTACTTC. Using reference TRBV28 and TRBJ2-7 for the parts outside the CDR3, the full variable domain is DVKVTQSSRYLVKRTGEKVFLECVQDMDHENMFWYRQDPGLGLRLIYFSYDVKMKEKGDIPEGYSVSREKKERFSLILESASTNQTSMYLCASSYSMDLYEQYFGPGTRLTVT.

This clonotype has ten or more counts. V is TRBV6-1 and J is TRBJ2-1; 9 nucleotides line up with TRBD2. The length of the CDR3 is 15 residues. Germline V CDR1 and CDR2: MNHNS, SASEGT. The V segment lost 5 bases and the J segment 4 bases; nucleotides outside the gene matches: 6. The CDR3 region is CASSIAGVEYNEQFF. The CDR3 coding sequence is TGTGCCAGCAGTATAGCGGGAGTCGAATACAATGAGCAGTTCTTC.

This clonotype showed up many times. The chain carries TRBV28 and TRBJ2-7, with TRBD2 identical over 7 bases. CDR1 and CDR2 (germline): MDHEN, SYDVKM. V lost 7 bases, J lost 5 bases, and 14 bases stayed unmatched. The CDR3 has 15 amino acids. CDR3 in DNA: TGTGCCAGCATCACCTCCAACCGCGGGAGCAACGAGCAGTACTTC. This translates into CASITSNRGSNEQYF.